The present entry profiles one T cell receptor (beta chain) with its context. These data come from a study of blood T cell repertoires in COVID-19. Sequenced by immunoSEQ multiplex PCR; TCRdb stores in-frame clones only, minus some. The sample has about 190,000 clones, about 86% seen once; the top ten hold approximately 0.93%. The receptor was derived from a woman younger than 30 who had recovered from COVID-19. Sequencing used peripheral blood.

CDR3 nucleotide sequence: TGCAGCGTAGATGGGACAGGGCCATCCTATGGCTACACCTTC. Its protein product is CSVDGTGPSYGYTF. The chain carries TRBV29-1 and TRBJ1-2; 9 nucleotides align to TRBD1. The CDR3 has 14 residues. CDR1 is SQVTM and CDR2 is ANQGSEA in the germline V gene. The ends lost 6 bases at V and 4 bases at J; junction bases unmatched: 9. The variable domain in full, with the rest retrieved from reference TRBV29-1 and TRBJ1-2, is SAVISQKPSRDICQRGTSLTIQCQVDSQVTMMFWYRQQPGQSLTLIATANQGSEATYESGFVIDKFPISRPNLTFSTLTVSNMSPEDSSIYLCSVDGTGPSYGYTFGSGTRLTVV.